This entry features one T cell receptor beta chain sequence. This entry comes from a study of blood T cell repertoires in COVID-19. Method: immunoSEQ multiplex PCR; TCRdb's copy keeps in-frame clones and lacks some. The sample holds about 71,000 clones, 70% to 85% seen once. CDR3 length equals 15 residues. Trimming removed 0 bases from V and 4 bases from J; junction bases left unmatched: 6. Germline-derived CDR1 and CDR2 are SGHNT and YYREEE (reference sequence). This receptor was obtained from a man aged 65 to 85 with acute or convalescent COVID-19. The sequencing sample was made of peripheral blood. The chain is built from TRBV5-4 and TRBJ2-7, with 8 bases matching TRBD2. Written as DNA, the CDR3 is TGTGCCAGCAGCTTGGGTGGCAGCGGGAGATACGAGCAGTACTTC. Amino acid sequence: CASSLGGSGRYEQYF. Variable domain in full (rest from reference TRBV5-4 and TRBJ2-7): ETGVTQSPTHLIKTRGQQVTLRCSSQSGHNTVSWYQQALGQGPQFIFQYYREEENGRGNFPPRFSGLQFPNYSSELNVNALELDDSALYLCASSLGGSGRYEQYFGPGTRLTVT.